This T cell receptor (beta chain) is from a study of blood T cells in healthy people across ages. Study outcomes and limitations: Higher diversity and more naive CD4+ cells were features of long-lived donors, compared to aged donors.

A word on this clonotype: Its antigen is not known.

Through a sample-barcoded 5' primer and a J-beta primer mix, a second PCR was run for roughly 7 to 11 cycles. All cDNA molecules were each tagged by a template-switch adaptor with 12 random nucleotides. TCRdb reprocessed the 5' RACE reads via MiXCR and lists one record per CDR3 protein. This sample has about 1,500,000 distinct CDR3 sequences, with roughly 28% found just once. V was pared by 8 bases and J by 2 bases, with 16 bases between. The CDR3 length is 14 residues. Germline V CDR1 and CDR2: SGHDT, YYEEEE. The sample was blood. The sequence came from a woman in her 30s in good health. The chain uses TRBV5-6 and TRBJ2-5; a weak D match, TRBD2 (5 bases). This CDR3 reads CARKPGSGQETQYF. The CDR3 DNA is TGTGCCAGGAAGCCCGGGTCGGGGCAAGAGACCCAGTACTTC. The full variable domain, in which reference TRBV5-6 and TRBJ2-5 provide the parts outside the CDR3, is DAGVTQSPTHLIKTRGQQVTLRCSPKSGHDTVSWYQQALGQGPQFIFQYYEEEERQRGNFPDRFSGHQFPNYSSELNVNALLLGDSALYLCARKPGSGQETQYFGPGTRLLVL.